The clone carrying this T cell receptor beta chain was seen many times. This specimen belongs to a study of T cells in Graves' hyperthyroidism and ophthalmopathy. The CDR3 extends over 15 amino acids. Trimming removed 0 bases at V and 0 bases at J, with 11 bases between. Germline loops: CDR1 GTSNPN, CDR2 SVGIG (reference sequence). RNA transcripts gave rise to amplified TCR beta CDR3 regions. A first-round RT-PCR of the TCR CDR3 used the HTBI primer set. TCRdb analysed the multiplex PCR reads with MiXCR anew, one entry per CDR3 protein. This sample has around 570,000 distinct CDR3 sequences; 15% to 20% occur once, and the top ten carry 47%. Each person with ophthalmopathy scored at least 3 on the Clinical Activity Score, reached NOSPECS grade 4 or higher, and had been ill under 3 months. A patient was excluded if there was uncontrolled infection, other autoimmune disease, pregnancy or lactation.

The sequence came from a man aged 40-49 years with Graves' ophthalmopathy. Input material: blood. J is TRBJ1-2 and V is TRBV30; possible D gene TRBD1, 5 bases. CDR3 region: CAWSVRTPANYGYTF. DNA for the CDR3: TGTGCCTGGAGTGTACGGACACCAGCTAACTATGGCTACACCTTC.